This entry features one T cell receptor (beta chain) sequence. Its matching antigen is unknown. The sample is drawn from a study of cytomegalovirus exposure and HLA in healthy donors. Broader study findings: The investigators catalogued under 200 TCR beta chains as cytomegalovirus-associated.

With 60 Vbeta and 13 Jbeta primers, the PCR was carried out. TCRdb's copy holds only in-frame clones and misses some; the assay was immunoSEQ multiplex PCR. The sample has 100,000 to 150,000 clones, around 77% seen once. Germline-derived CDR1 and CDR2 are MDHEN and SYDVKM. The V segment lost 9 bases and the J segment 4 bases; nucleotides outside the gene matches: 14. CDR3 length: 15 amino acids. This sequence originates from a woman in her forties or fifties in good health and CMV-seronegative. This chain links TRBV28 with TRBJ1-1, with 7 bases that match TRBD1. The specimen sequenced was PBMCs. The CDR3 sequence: CASQPSGQVITEAFF. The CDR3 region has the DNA TGTGCCAGTCAACCTTCCGGACAGGTGATCACTGAAGCTTTCTTT.